A selection of T cell receptor beta chains follows, all from one sample in a study of cytomegalovirus exposure and HLA in healthy donors. Libraries were prepared by immunoSEQ multiplex PCR; TCRdb keeps only in-frame clonotypes and omits some of them. The sample yields approximately 160,000 clones, 55% to 70% seen once. Material: PBMCs. These receptors were taken from a woman aged 40-49 years in good health and CMV-seropositive. The CDR3 runs from the conserved cysteine through the conserved F or W. A D gene is named only where the DNA matches it firmly. Only some rows state a clone size, as once, few, many or a class for expanded clones.

CDR3 DNA,CDR3 protein,V gene,CDR3 length,J gene,clone size,D gene
TGTGCCAGCAGCCTTACTAGCGGGGGGGCACGAGATACGCAGTATTTT,CASSLTSGGARDTQYF,TRBV7-2,16,TRBJ2-3,NA,TRBD2
TGCGCCAGCAGCCAAGATGTAGGTAGCGGGAGCAATGAGCAGTTCTTC,CASSQDVGSGSNEQFF,TRBV4-3,16,TRBJ2-1,NA,TRBD2
TGTGCCAGCAGCTTGGGGGCGGGAGGTTCCGAGCAGTACTTC,CASSLGAGGSEQYF,TRBV5-4,14,TRBJ2-7,NA,TRBD2
TGTGCCAGCACCCGACGGGACTCTCGGTACTTC,CASTRRDSRYF,TRBV6-6,11,TRBJ2-5,NA,NA
TGTGCCAGCATCGGGGACAGCGGAGGCTATGGCTACACCTTC,CASIGDSGGYGYTF,TRBV6-1,14,TRBJ1-2,NA,TRBD1
TGTGCCAGCTCACCACCAGCCCGAGAATATGGCTACACCTTC,CASSPPAREYGYTF,TRBV18,14,TRBJ1-2,NA,NA
TGCGCCAGCAGCCAAGTCAGGGGGATCTACGAGCAGTACTTC,CASSQVRGIYEQYF,TRBV4-1,14,TRBJ2-7,NA,TRBD1
TGCGCCAGCAGCCAAACCGACAGGGGAAACACTGAAGCTTTCTTT,CASSQTDRGNTEAFF,TRBV4-3,15,TRBJ1-1,NA,TRBD1
TGTGCCAGCAGCGGACTAGCGGGAGTAGAGACCCAGTACTTC,CASSGLAGVETQYF,TRBV2,14,TRBJ2-5,few,TRBD2
TGTGCCAGCAGTGAGGACTACGGGTATGAGCAGTTCTTC,CASSEDYGYEQFF,TRBV2,13,TRBJ2-1,NA,NA
TGTGCCAGCAGCGTATGGGGCGGTGGATTGGGAGATACGCAGTATTTT,CASSVWGGGLGDTQYF,TRBV9,16,TRBJ2-3,NA,NA
TGTGCCAGCAGTCCTAAGAGCGGGGACTACGAGCAGTACTTC,CASSPKSGDYEQYF,TRBV2,14,TRBJ2-7,NA,TRBD2
TGTGCCAGCAGCCGGGCTAGCGGGGGGGCACAAGATGAGCAGTTCTTC,CASSRASGGAQDEQFF,TRBV4-2,16,TRBJ2-1,NA,TRBD2
TGTGCCAGCAGTGATCTTAAATCGACAGGGGTAAGAGAAAAACTGTTTTTT,CASSDLKSTGVREKLFF,TRBV25-1,17,TRBJ1-4,NA,TRBD1
TGTGCCAGCAGCGTAGCTACAACGGGGGGACTAGCGGCAGCTACGCAGTATTTT,CASSVATTGGLAAATQYF,TRBV9,18,TRBJ2-3,NA,TRBD2
TGTGCCAGCAGCCAATTGAGTCTAGGATACAATGAGCAGTTCTTC,CASSQLSLGYNEQFF,TRBV16,15,TRBJ2-1,NA,NA
TGTGCCAGCAGCTTATCGAATGAGCAGTTCTTC,CASSLSNEQFF,TRBV7-9,11,TRBJ2-1,NA,NA
TGTGCCAGTAGTATAGGGGCCAGGGGCACAGATACGCAGTATTTT,CASSIGARGTDTQYF,TRBV19,15,TRBJ2-3,NA,NA
TGTGCCAGCAGCGAGATTCGACAGGGGAACACTGAAGCTTTCTTT,CASSEIRQGNTEAFF,TRBV21-1,15,TRBJ1-1,few,NA
TGTGCCATCAGTGCCACCCCATTAGTCGGGAGCTCCTACAATGAGCAGTTCTTC,CAISATPLVGSSYNEQFF,TRBV10-3,18,TRBJ2-1,NA,NA
TGCGCCAGCAGCCAGGCCGGGACAGGGGGAAACACCATATATTTT,CASSQAGTGGNTIYF,TRBV4-3,15,TRBJ1-3,NA,TRBD1
TGTGCCAGCAGTTTAGGGACAGGGGTAAGCTACACCTTC,CASSLGTGVSYTF,TRBV28,13,TRBJ1-2,NA,TRBD1
TGCGCCAGCAGCCTGGAACAGGGGTTCGAGCAGTACTTC,CASSLEQGFEQYF,TRBV5-1,13,TRBJ2-7,NA,TRBD1
TGTGCCAGCAGCAAAGAGCGCCGGGACAAGACTAACTATGGCTACACCTTC,CASSKERRDKTNYGYTF,TRBV21-1,17,TRBJ1-2,once,NA
TGTGCCAGCCAAGCGGTAACCTACGAGCAGTACTTC,CASQAVTYEQYF,TRBV28,12,TRBJ2-7,NA,NA
TGCGCCAGCAGCACTGGACAGGGGGCGCGTCCGGACACCATATATTTT,CASSTGQGARPDTIYF,TRBV5-1,16,TRBJ1-3,once,TRBD1
TGTGCCAGCAGTTTAGGGCAGGGGGATGGCTACACCTTC,CASSLGQGDGYTF,TRBV28,13,TRBJ1-2,NA,TRBD1
TGCGCCAGCAGTCGACAGGGCCGTGGGTATGGCTACCCCTTC,CASSRQGRGYGYPF,TRBV4-3,14,TRBJ1-2,NA,TRBD1
TGTGCCAGCAGCCAGACTAGCGGGTACGAGCAGTACTTC,CASSQTSGYEQYF,TRBV7-2,13,TRBJ2-7,few,TRBD2
TGTGCCAGCAGCTTAGGACCTGGGGGCAGGGTAGCCGAGCAGTACTTC,CASSLGPGGRVAEQYF,TRBV7-8,16,TRBJ2-7,NA,NA
TGTGCCTCCCGGGGGGGAGGGGCCAGCTTTAATTCACCCCTCCACTTT,CASRGGGASFNSPLHF,TRBV6-6,16,TRBJ1-6,NA,NA
TGTGCCAGCAGCGTTAGCTCGAGGAACACCGGGGAGCTGTTTTTT,CASSVSSRNTGELFF,TRBV9,15,TRBJ2-2,NA,NA
TGTGCCAGCACCGGGGGTAGGGAGCAGTACTTC,CASTGGREQYF,TRBV5-4,11,TRBJ2-7,NA,NA
TGTGCCAGAAGGGGAACTGGGACACCGGGAAACACCATATATTTT,CARRGTGTPGNTIYF,TRBV5-3,15,TRBJ1-3,few,NA
TGTGCCAGCAGTTACTCCCGACTAGCGCCTTTTTCCTACTTC,CASSYSRLAPFSYF,TRBV6-5,14,TRBJ2-7,few,TRBD2
TGTGCCAGCAGTTCTAGGTATGGCTACACCTTC,CASSSRYGYTF,TRBV28,11,TRBJ1-2,NA,NA
TGCGCCAGCAGCCTGGGACAGCACTCCTACGAGCAGTACTTC,CASSLGQHSYEQYF,TRBV5-1,14,TRBJ2-7,NA,TRBD1
TGTGCCAGCAGGGCTGGGACAGGCACTAATTCACCCCTCAACTTT,CASRAGTGTNSPLNF,TRBV2,15,TRBJ1-6,NA,TRBD1
TGTGCCAGCAGAGCCGGGACAGGGGCCTACAATGAGCAGTTCTTC,CASRAGTGAYNEQFF,TRBV6-5,15,TRBJ2-1,NA,TRBD1
TGTGCCAGCAGTAAAGGGACACGCTTCCAAGAGACCCAGTACTTC,CASSKGTRFQETQYF,TRBV27,15,TRBJ2-5,NA,NA
TGTGCCAGCAGTTTATCGACTCCGACAGTAAATGAGCAGTTCTTC,CASSLSTPTVNEQFF,TRBV27,15,TRBJ2-1,NA,NA
TGTGCCAGTAGTCCTGGGACAGGGGACTCCTACGAGCAGTACTTC,CASSPGTGDSYEQYF,TRBV19,15,TRBJ2-7,NA,TRBD1
TGTGCCAGCTCACCCCGGGACTCTGGAAACACCATATATTTT,CASSPRDSGNTIYF,TRBV18,14,TRBJ1-3,NA,NA
TGCGCCAGCAGTGATTTGGGGACTAGCACAGATACGCAGTATTTT,CASSDLGTSTDTQYF,TRBV10-2,15,TRBJ2-3,NA,NA
TGTGCCATCCGACAATCGAATAATTCACCCCTCCACTTT,CAIRQSNNSPLHF,TRBV2,13,TRBJ1-6,NA,NA
TGTGCCAGCAGTTTAGGTCTGACAGGCAGTTTAGAGACCCAGTACTTC,CASSLGLTGSLETQYF,TRBV28,16,TRBJ2-5,once,NA